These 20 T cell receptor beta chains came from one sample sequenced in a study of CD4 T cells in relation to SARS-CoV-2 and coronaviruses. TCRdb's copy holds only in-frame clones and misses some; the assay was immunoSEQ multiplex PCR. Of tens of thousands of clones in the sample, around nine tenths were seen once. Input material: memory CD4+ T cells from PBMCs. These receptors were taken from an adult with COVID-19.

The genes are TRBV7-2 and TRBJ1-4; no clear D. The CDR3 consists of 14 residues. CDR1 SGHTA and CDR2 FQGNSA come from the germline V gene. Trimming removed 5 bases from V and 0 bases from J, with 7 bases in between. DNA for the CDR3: TGTGCCAGCAGCCAACCCCCAACTAATGAAAAACTGTTTTTT. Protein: CASSQPPTNEKLFF.

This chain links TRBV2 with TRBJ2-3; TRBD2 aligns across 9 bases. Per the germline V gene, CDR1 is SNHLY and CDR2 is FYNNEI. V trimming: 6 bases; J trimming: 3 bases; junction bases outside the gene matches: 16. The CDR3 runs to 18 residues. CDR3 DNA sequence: TGTGCCAGCAGCGTCTCGGGCATAGCGGGGGTTGGAACAGATACGCAGTATTTT. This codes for CASSVSGIAGVGTDTQYF.

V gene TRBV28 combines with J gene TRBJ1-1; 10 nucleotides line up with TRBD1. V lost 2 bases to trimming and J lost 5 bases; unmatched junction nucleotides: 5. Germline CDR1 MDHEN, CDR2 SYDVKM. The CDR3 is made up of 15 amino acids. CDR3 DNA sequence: TGTGCCAGCAGTTTACCCGACAGGGGGCTAACTGAAGCTTTCTTT. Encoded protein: CASSLPDRGLTEAFF.

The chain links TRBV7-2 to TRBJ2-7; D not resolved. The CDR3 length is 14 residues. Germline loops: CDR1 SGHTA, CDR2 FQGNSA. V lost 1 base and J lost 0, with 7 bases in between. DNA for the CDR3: TGTGCCAGCAGCTTAGGACGGAGCTCCTACGAGCAGTACTTC. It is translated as CASSLGRSSYEQYF.

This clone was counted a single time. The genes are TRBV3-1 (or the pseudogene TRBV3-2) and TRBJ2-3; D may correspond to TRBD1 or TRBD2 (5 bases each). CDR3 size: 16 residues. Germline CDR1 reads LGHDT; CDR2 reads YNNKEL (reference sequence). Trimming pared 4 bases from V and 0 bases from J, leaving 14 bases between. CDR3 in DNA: TGTGCCAGCAGCCTGTCCGGGACGGGGAGCACAGATACGCAGTATTTT. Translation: CASSLSGTGSTDTQYF.

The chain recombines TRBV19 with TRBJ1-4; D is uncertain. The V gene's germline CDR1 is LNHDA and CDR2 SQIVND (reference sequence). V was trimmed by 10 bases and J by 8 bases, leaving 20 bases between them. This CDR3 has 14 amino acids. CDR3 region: CATRHGRQREKLFF. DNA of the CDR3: TGTGCCACCCGGCATGGCAGGCAGCGGGAAAAACTGTTTTTT. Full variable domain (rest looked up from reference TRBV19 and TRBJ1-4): DGGITQSPKYLFRKEGQNVTLSCEQNLNHDAMYWYRQDPGQGLRLIYYSQIVNDFQKGDIAEGYSVSREKKESFPLTVTSAQKNPTAFYLCATRHGRQREKLFFGSGTQLSVL.

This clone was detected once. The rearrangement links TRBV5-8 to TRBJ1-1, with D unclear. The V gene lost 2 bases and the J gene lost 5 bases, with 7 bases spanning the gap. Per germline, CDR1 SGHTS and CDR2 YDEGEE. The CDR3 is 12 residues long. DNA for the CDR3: TGTGCCAGCAGCTTCAGAGGGACTGAAGCTTTCTTT. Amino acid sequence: CASSFRGTEAFF.

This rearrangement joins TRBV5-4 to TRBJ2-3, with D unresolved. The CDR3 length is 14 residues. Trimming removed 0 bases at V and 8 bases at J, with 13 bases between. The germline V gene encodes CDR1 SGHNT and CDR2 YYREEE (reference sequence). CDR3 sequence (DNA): TGTGCCAGCAGCTTGGCCGGACCGGTAGCTACGCAGTATTTT. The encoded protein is CASSLAGPVATQYF.

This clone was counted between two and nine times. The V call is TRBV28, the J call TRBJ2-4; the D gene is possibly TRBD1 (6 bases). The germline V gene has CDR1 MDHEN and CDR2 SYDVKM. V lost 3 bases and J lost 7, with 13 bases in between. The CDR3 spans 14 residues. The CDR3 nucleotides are TGTGCCAGCAGTTTTGGAGACAGGTTGAACATTCAGTACTTC. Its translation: CASSFGDRLNIQYF.

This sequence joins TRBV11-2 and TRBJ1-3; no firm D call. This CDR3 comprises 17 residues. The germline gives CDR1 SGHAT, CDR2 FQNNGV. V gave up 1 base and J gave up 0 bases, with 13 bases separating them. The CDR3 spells CASSLALGGSSGNTIYF. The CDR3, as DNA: TGTGCCAGCAGCTTAGCCCTAGGAGGGAGCTCTGGAAACACCATATATTTT.

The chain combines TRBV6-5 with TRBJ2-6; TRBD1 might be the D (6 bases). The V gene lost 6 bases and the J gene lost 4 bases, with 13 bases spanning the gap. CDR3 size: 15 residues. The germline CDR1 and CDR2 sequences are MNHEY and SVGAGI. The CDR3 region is CASSRGTSGANVLTF. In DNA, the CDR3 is TGTGCCAGCAGCAGAGGGACATCCGGGGCCAACGTCCTGACTTTC.

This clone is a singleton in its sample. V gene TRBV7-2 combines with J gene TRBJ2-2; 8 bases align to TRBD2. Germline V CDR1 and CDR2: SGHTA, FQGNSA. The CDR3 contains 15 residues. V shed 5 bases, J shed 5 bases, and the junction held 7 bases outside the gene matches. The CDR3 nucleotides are TGTGCCAGCAGCCCTAAGCGGGAGCCGACCGGGGAGCTGTTTTTT. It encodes CASSPKREPTGELFF.

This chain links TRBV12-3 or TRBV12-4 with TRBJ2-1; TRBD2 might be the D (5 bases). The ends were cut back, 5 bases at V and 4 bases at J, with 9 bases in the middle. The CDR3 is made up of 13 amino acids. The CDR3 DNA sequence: TGTGCCAGCAGTGCGGCGGGTTACAATGAGCAGTTCTTC. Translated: CASSAAGYNEQFF.

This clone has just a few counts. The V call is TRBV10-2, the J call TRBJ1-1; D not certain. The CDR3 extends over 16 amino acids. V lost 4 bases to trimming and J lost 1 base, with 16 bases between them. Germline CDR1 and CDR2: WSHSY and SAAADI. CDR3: CASSGGPGAANTEAFF. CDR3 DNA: TGCGCCAGCAGTGGAGGCCCGGGTGCCGCGAACACTGAAGCTTTCTTT.

CDR3 residues: CASSQARSLAGNEQFF. As DNA, the CDR3 is TGTGCCAGCAGCCAAGCTCGGAGCCTAGCCGGGAATGAGCAGTTCTTC. The chain uses TRBV3-1 (or the pseudogene TRBV3-2) and TRBJ2-1; D might be TRBD2 (5 bases). The length of the CDR3 is 16 residues. From germline, CDR1 is LGHDT and CDR2 YNNKEL (reference sequence). Trimming left V 1 base short and J 7 bases short, with 17 bases between.

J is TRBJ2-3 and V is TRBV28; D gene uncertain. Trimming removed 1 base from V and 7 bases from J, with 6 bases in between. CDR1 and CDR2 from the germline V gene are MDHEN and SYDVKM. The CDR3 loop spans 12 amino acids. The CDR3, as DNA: TGTGCCAGCAGTTTATTAGCATATACGCAGTATTTT. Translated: CASSLLAYTQYF.

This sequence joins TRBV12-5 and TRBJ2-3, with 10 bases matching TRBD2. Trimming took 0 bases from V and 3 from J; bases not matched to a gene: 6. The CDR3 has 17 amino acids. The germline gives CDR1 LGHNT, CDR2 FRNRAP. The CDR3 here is CASGLVAGGVVTDTQYF. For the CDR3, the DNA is TGTGCTAGTGGTTTGGTAGCGGGGGGGGTGGTTACAGATACGCAGTATTTT. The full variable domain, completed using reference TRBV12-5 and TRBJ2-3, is DARVTQTPRHKVTEMGQEVTMRCQPILGHNTVFWYRQTMMQGLELLAYFRNRAPLDDSGMPKDRFSAEMPDATLATLKIQPSEPRDSAVYFCASGLVAGGVVTDTQYFGPGTRLTVL.

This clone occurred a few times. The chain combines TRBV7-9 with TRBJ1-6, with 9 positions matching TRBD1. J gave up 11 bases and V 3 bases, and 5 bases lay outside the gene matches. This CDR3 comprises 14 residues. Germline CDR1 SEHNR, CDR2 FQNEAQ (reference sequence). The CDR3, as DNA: TGTGCCAGCAGCTTCCCGGGACAGGGTACACCCCTCCACTTT. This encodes CASSFPGQGTPLHF.

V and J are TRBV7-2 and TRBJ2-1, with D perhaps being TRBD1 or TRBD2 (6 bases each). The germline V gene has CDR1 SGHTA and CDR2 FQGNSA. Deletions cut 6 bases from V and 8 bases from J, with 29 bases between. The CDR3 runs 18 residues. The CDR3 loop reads CASRPPWGVGGGGDEQFF. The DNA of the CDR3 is TGTGCCAGCAGGCCACCGTGGGGAGTGGGGGGCGGCGGGGATGAGCAGTTCTTC.

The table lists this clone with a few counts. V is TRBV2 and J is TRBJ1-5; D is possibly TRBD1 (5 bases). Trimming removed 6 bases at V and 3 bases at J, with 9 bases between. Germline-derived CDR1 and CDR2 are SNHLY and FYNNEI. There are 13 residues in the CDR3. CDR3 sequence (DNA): TGTGCCAGCAGACTGGACAACAATCAGCCCCAGCATTTT. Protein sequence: CASRLDNNQPQHF.